This T cell receptor (beta chain) is drawn from a study of blood T cell repertoires in COVID-19. Study-wide context: Samples of COVID-19 (acute and convalescent) were obtained from the United States, Italy and Spain. T cells, B-cell-depleted T cells, or PBMCs supplied cDNA or gDNA.

TCRdb's table, derived via immunoSEQ multiplex PCR, lists solely in-frame clones and lacks some. The data show about 73,000 clones, approximately 82% seen once. This TCR came from a man aged 50-60 years with active COVID-19. The sequenced sample was peripheral blood.

The CDR3 DNA reads TGTGCCAGCTCGCCAGGGGATATCGGCACTGAAGCTTTCTTT. The encoded protein is CASSPGDIGTEAFF. This chain uses TRBV13 with TRBJ1-1; perhaps TRBD1 as D (6 bases). This CDR3 comprises 14 residues. The V gene lost 8 bases and the J gene lost 4 bases, with 17 bases spanning the gap. Per germline, CDR1 PRHDT and CDR2 FYEKMQ (reference sequence).